Listed below are T cell receptor beta chains from one sample, sequenced in a study of blood T cell repertoires in COVID-19. TCRdb keeps only in-frame clones here, not all; method: immunoSEQ multiplex PCR. The table has some 150,000 clones, approximately 80% seen once. The sample was peripheral blood. These receptors came from a human donor with acute or convalescent COVID-19. The donor label of this sample is uncertain. Both conserved end residues are part of each CDR3. The order of the fields is V gene, clone size, D gene, J gene, CDR3 protein, CDR3 DNA. D genes are given only for firm matches. Size is omitted from some rows. Given values are once, few, many or a class for expanded clones.

TRBV3-1/TRBV3-2	-	TRBD1	TRBJ1-1	CASSQDRGSEAFF	TGTGCCAGCAGCCAGGACAGGGGATCTGAAGCTTTCTTT
TRBV10-2	-	TRBD1	TRBJ1-2	CASSKGTGNGYTF	TGCGCCAGCAGTAAAGGGACAGGGAATGGCTACACCTTC
TRBV2	-	-	TRBJ1-1	CASSVQPMNTEAFF	TGTGCCAGCAGTGTACAGCCTATGAACACTGAAGCTTTCTTT
TRBV19	few	-	TRBJ1-6	CASTPSGRVPLHF	TGTGCCAGTACCCCCAGTGGGAGAGTACCCCTCCACTTT
TRBV4-2	few	-	TRBJ2-5	CASSYGTQETQYF	TGTGCCAGCAGCTACGGGACTCAAGAGACCCAGTACTTC
TRBV7-3	-	TRBD1	TRBJ2-2	CASSSGQGWTGELFF	TGTGCCAGCAGCTCAGGACAGGGGTGGACCGGGGAGCTGTTTTTT
TRBV11-3	-	-	TRBJ2-5	CASSYLGGETQYF	TGTGCCAGCAGCTACCTAGGAGGCGAGACCCAGTACTTC
TRBV11-3	-	TRBD1	TRBJ1-5	CASSFPGGSQPQHF	TGTGCCAGCAGCTTCCCAGGGGGCTCTCAGCCCCAGCATTTT
TRBV27	many	TRBD1	TRBJ1-2	CASSFDRDLHGYTF	TGTGCCAGCAGTTTCGACAGGGACCTCCATGGCTACACCTTC
TRBV24-1	-	TRBD1	TRBJ1-6	CATSVGTENSPLHF	TGTGCCACCAGTGTAGGGACAGAAAATTCACCCCTCCACTTT
TRBV10-3	-	-	TRBJ1-1	CAISESANTEAFF	TGTGCCATCAGTGAGTCGGCGAACACTGAAGCTTTCTTT
TRBV27	-	-	TRBJ1-1	CASSLEQMNTEAFF	TGTGCCAGCAGTTTAGAACAGATGAACACTGAAGCTTTCTTT
TRBV5-1	few	-	TRBJ2-2	CASSPNWSETGELFF	TGCGCCAGCAGCCCCAATTGGAGTGAAACCGGGGAGCTGTTTTTT
TRBV6-1	-	-	TRBJ1-3	CASSLGGASGNTIYF	TGTGCCAGCAGCCTCGGGGGGGCCTCTGGAAATACCATATATTTT
TRBV27	-	-	TRBJ1-2	CASSYGGSDYGYTF	TGTGCCAGCAGTTACGGGGGTTCGGACTATGGCTACACCTTC
TRBV14	-	-	TRBJ1-1	CASSPGLRPGAFF	TGTGCCAGCAGCCCCGGGTTGAGGCCGGGAGCTTTCTTT
TRBV7-2	-	TRBD2	TRBJ2-3	CASSPRGASGGSTDTQYF	TGTGCCAGCAGCCCAAGGGGGGCTAGCGGGGGGAGCACAGATACGCAGTATTTT
TRBV6-6	-	TRBD1	TRBJ2-1	CASSHGTGGAYNEQFF	TGTGCCAGCAGCCATGGGACAGGGGGCGCCTACAATGAGCAGTTCTTC
TRBV6-5	-	-	TRBJ1-2	CASSSPRGNYGYTF	TGTGCCAGCAGCTCTCCCAGAGGAAACTATGGCTACACCTTC
TRBV2	-	-	TRBJ1-2	CASSDSVANGYTF	TGTGCCAGCAGTGATTCAGTAGCCAATGGCTACACCTTC
TRBV6-5	-	-	TRBJ1-1	CASSYIRQRNTEAFF	TGTGCCAGCAGTTATATCAGGCAGAGGAACACTGAAGCTTTCTTT
TRBV5-1	-	TRBD1	TRBJ1-2	CASSLWKGADLGYTF	TGCGCCAGCAGCTTGTGGAAGGGGGCAGACCTTGGCTACACCTTC
TRBV10-1	-	-	TRBJ1-5	CASSEHPGQPQHF	TGCGCCAGCAGTGAGCACCCGGGACAGCCCCAGCATTTT
TRBV6-5	-	TRBD2	TRBJ2-3	CASRSRSGGRDTQYF	TGTGCCAGCAGATCGCGGTCGGGGGGAAGAGATACGCAGTATTTT